This TCR beta chain was observed in a study of T cell changes during pregnancy in multiple sclerosis. Germline trimming cut 3 bases from V and 4 bases from J; bases unmatched to any gene: 8. This CDR3 is built from 16 residues. The germline V gene encodes CDR1 MNHEY and CDR2 SVGAGI. Only in-frame clones appear in the TCRdb table, and some are missing; sequencing was by immunoSEQ multiplex PCR. The data show approximately 52,000 clones, with 92% seen just once and roughly 0.25% held by the top ten. This chain links TRBV6-5 with TRBJ2-5, with 10 bases matching TRBD2. The TCR was taken from a female donor with multiple sclerosis, enrolled in a pregnancy study. The starting material was CD4+ T cells from peripheral blood mononuclear cells, obtained in the third trimester of pregnancy. The CDR3 DNA is TGTGCCAGCAGTTATGCTAGCGGGAGCCTCGGAGAGACCCAGTACTTC. This encodes CASSYASGSLGETQYF.